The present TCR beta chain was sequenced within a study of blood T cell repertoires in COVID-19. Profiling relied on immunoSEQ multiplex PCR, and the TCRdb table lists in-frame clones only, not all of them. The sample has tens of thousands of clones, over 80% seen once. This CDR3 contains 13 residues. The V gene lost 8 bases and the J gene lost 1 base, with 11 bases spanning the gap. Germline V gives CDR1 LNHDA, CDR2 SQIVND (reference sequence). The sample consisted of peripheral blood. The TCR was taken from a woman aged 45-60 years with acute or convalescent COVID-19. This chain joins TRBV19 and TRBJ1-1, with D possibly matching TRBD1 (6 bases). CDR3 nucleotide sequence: TGTGCCAGTTCCGGGGGGCGGAACACTGAAGCTTTCTTT. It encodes CASSGGRNTEAFF.